The clone carrying this T cell receptor (beta chain) occurred a few times. Addition of a universal primer site occurred through template switching, and cDNA carried unique molecular identifiers. One entry per CDR3 protein, called by TCRdb with MiXCR from the 5' RACE reads. Of nearly 650,000 distinct CDR3 sequences listed, 7.1% were seen once; the top ten hold 1.5% to 2%. Trimming removed 6 bases at V and 2 bases at J, with 16 bases between. The CDR3 extends over 15 amino acids. Germline V gene lookup returns CDR1 MDHEN and CDR2 SYDVKM. The sample comes from a study of identical twins. The data also belong to a second study, concerning yellow fever vaccine responses in identical twins.

The TCR was taken from a woman between 18 and 30 years old in good health. Sequences were obtained from PBMCs. The gene calls are TRBV28 and TRBJ2-5; D could derive from TRBD1 or TRBD2 (6 bases each). The CDR3 region is CASSPRGARQETQYF. The CDR3 DNA is TGTGCCAGCAGCCCTAGGGGGGCGAGGCAAGAGACCCAGTACTTC. Together with reference TRBV28 and TRBJ2-5, the CDR3 gives the full variable domain: DVKVTQSSRYLVKRTGEKVFLECVQDMDHENMFWYRQDPGLGLRLIYFSYDVKMKEKGDIPEGYSVSREKKERFSLILESASTNQTSMYLCASSPRGARQETQYFGPGTRLLVL.